The rows below give T cell receptor beta chains drawn from one sample of a study of CD8 T cells in Susac syndrome. Each CDR3 protein is one row after TCRdb ran MiXCR on the immunoSEQ multiplex PCR reads. The sample has some 130,000 distinct CDR3 sequences, approximately 94% seen once. The sequenced sample consisted of CD4+ T cells from PBMCs. These receptors were collected from a human donor with multiple sclerosis. Each CDR3 is given with its conserved first and last residue. The D gene is left open where the match is weak. Clone size appears in some rows only: once, few, many, or a class for an expanded clone.

size	V	J	D	CDR3	DNA
once	TRBV7-2	TRBJ2-7	TRBD1	CASSPDRVYEQYF	TGTGCCAGCAGCCCGGACAGGGTCTACGAGCAGTACTTC
.	TRBV6-5	TRBJ2-3	TRBD2	CASSYTSGGAGTDTQYF	TGTGCCAGCAGTTACACTAGCGGGGGGGCCGGGACAGATACGCAGTATTTT
.	TRBV5-1	TRBJ2-6	.	CASSLAAGGANVLTF	TGCGCCAGCAGCTTGGCCGCGGGAGGGGCCAACGTCCTGACTTTC
.	TRBV5-1	TRBJ2-1	TRBD2	CASSLALLAGGPGDYNEQFF	TGCGCCAGCAGCTTGGCCCTACTAGCGGGAGGGCCGGGTGACTACAATGAGCAGTTCTTC
.	TRBV9	TRBJ1-2	TRBD1	CASSGGTGVLGYGYTF	TGTGCCAGCAGCGGAGGAACAGGGGTATTGGGCTATGGCTACACCTTC
.	TRBV20-1	TRBJ2-7	TRBD1	CSARGDRFDEQYF	TGCAGTGCTAGAGGGGACAGGTTTGACGAGCAGTACTTC
.	TRBV6-2/TRBV6-3	TRBJ2-5	TRBD2	CASSYLAGGPYF	TGTGCCAGCAGTTATCTAGCGGGAGGGCCCTACTTC
.	TRBV6-4	TRBJ1-1	.	CASSDLLPGGEAFF	TGTGCCAGCAGTGACTTACTGCCTGGGGGTGAAGCTTTCTTT
.	TRBV2	TRBJ2-5	TRBD1	CASSEYGTGGVGQYF	TGTGCCAGCAGTGAATACGGGACAGGGGGAGTAGGCCAGTACTTC
.	TRBV5-1	TRBJ1-2	.	CASSWDRSQNGYTF	TGCGCCAGCAGCTGGGACCGCAGCCAAAATGGCTACACCTTC
.	TRBV7-3	TRBJ1-1	.	CASSLVGNTEAFF	TGTGCCAGCAGCTTAGTTGGGAACACTGAAGCTTTCTTT
.	TRBV18	TRBJ1-1	.	CASSPPSVGRSTEAFF	TGTGCCAGCTCACCACCTAGTGTAGGGAGGAGCACTGAAGCTTTCTTT
.	TRBV20-1	TRBJ2-4	TRBD1	CSANSPSQGGRDIQYF	TGCAGTGCTAACTCACCGTCACAGGGGGGAAGGGACATTCAGTACTTC
.	TRBV4-3	TRBJ2-1	TRBD1	CASSQEGQGYNEQFF	TGCGCCAGCAGCCAAGAGGGACAGGGGTACAATGAGCAGTTCTTC
once	TRBV18	TRBJ1-2	TRBD1	CASSQSPDRGRVGGYTF	TGTGCCAGCTCCCAATCACCGGACAGGGGGCGCGTAGGTGGCTACACCTTC
.	TRBV7-2	TRBJ2-7	.	CASSFPGSYEQYF	TGTGCCAGCAGCTTCCCAGGCTCCTACGAGCAGTACTTC
.	TRBV3-1	TRBJ1-1	.	CASSPQPNMNTEAFF	TGTGCCAGCAGCCCGCAGCCGAACATGAACACTGAAGCTTTCTTT
.	TRBV27	TRBJ1-1	.	CASSPPGRGEAFF	TGTGCCAGCAGTCCCCCGGGGCGCGGGGAAGCTTTCTTT
.	TRBV9	TRBJ1-1	.	CASSAPDGWNTEAFF	TGTGCCAGCAGCGCCCCGGACGGTTGGAACACTGAAGCTTTCTTT
.	TRBV7-2	TRBJ2-3	TRBD2	CASSPRERGEGTQYF	TGTGCCAGCAGCCCCAGAGAGCGGGGGGAGGGTACGCAGTATTTT
.	TRBV24-1	TRBJ2-7	.	CATSDRTARPTYEQYF	TGTGCCACCAGTGATCGGACAGCCCGACCGACCTACGAGCAGTACTTC
once	TRBV15	TRBJ1-2	.	CATAPRRTDGYTF	TGTGCCACCGCTCCTCGACGGACGGATGGCTACACCTTC
.	TRBV9	TRBJ1-2	TRBD1	CASGGRAGGNGYTF	TGTGCCAGCGGGGGGAGGGCAGGGGGGAATGGCTACACCTTC
.	TRBV7-2	TRBJ2-5	.	CASSLAPGAQRETQYF	TGTGCCAGCAGCTTAGCCCCTGGGGCGCAGCGAGAGACCCAGTACTTC